The 5 T cell receptor beta chains in this list originate from one sample, sequenced in a study of Ad26.COV2.S vaccination and SARS-CoV-2 variants. The treatment is: about 20 received Ad26.COV2.S at low or high dose, single or two shots; several received placebo; per-sample allocation not given. Sampling took place 63 days after the first vaccine or placebo injection. The method was immunoSEQ multiplex PCR; TCRdb's version includes in-frame clones alone and lacks a portion of them. The sample lists roughly 400,000 clones, around nine tenths occurring once. This material consisted of peripheral blood, taken in a trial of Ad26.COV2.S vaccine versus placebo. The receptors shown here come from a person between 18 and 65 years old who received the Ad26.COV2.S COVID-19 vaccine or a placebo.

The chain couples TRBV28 to TRBJ2-1; D gene unclear. The CDR3 spans 14 residues. Per germline, CDR1 MDHEN and CDR2 SYDVKM. Trimming left V 6 bases short and J 5 bases short, with 14 bases between. As DNA, the CDR3 is TGTGCCAGCAGACGGTCGACCTTAGACAATGAGCAGTTCTTC. This codes for CASRRSTLDNEQFF. The complete variable domain, with remaining parts taken from reference TRBV28 and TRBJ2-1, reads DVKVTQSSRYLVKRTGEKVFLECVQDMDHENMFWYRQDPGLGLRLIYFSYDVKMKEKGDIPEGYSVSREKKERFSLILESASTNQTSMYLCASRRSTLDNEQFFGPGTRLTVL.

The chain uses TRBV6-5 and TRBJ2-7; 8 nucleotides match TRBD1. CDR3 length equals 14 residues. The germline gives CDR1 MNHEY, CDR2 SVGAGI. J lost 4 bases, V lost 4 bases, and 6 bases had no gene match. The CDR3 sequence is CASSSQGASYEQYF. Here the CDR3 DNA reads TGTGCCAGCAGTTCCCAGGGGGCTTCTTACGAGCAGTACTTC.

V is TRBV6-5 and J is TRBJ1-4; D is unclear. This CDR3 has 15 amino acids. Germline CDR1 is MNHEY and CDR2 is SVGAGI. V was trimmed by 7 bases and J by 7 bases, leaving 19 bases between them. This CDR3 is CASNQNGLKGEKLFF. CDR3 nucleotides: TGTGCCAGCAACCAGAACGGGTTAAAGGGTGAAAAACTGTTTTTT.

This chain uses TRBV6-5 with TRBJ2-7; 8 bases align to TRBD1. The germline CDR1 and CDR2 sequences are MNHEY and SVGAGI. The CDR3 totals 14 residues. J gave up 8 bases and V 5 bases, and 11 bases lay outside the gene matches. CDR3 protein: CASSNRDRRSKQYF. CDR3 sequence (DNA): TGTGCCAGCAGTAACCGGGACAGGCGTTCCAAGCAGTACTTC.

The CDR3 loop reads CATSDPGGAFNEQFF. Here the CDR3 DNA reads TGTGCCACCAGTGACCCAGGGGGCGCTTTCAATGAGCAGTTCTTC. The rearrangement uses TRBV24-1 and TRBJ2-1, with 8 bases identical to TRBD1. The CDR3 sequence is 15 residues long. V lost 4 bases, J lost 6 bases, and 7 bases stayed unmatched. Germline values: CDR1 KGHDR, CDR2 SFDVKD.